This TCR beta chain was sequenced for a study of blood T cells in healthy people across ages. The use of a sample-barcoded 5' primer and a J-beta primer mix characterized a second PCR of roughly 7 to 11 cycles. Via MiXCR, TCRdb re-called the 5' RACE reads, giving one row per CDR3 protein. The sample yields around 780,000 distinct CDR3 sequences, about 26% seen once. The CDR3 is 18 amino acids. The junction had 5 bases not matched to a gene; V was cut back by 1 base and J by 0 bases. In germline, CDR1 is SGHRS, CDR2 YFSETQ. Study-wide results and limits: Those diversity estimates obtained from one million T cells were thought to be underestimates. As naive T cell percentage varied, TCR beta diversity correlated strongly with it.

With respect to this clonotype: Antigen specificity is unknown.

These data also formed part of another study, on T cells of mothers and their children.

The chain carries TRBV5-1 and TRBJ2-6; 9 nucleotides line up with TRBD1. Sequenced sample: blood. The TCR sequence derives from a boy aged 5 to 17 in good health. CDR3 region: CASSLTGGDNSGANVLTF. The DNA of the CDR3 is TGCGCCAGCAGCTTGACAGGGGGCGATAACTCTGGGGCCAACGTCCTGACTTTC. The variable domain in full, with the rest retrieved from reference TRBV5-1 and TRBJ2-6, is KAGVTQTPRYLIKTRGQQVTLSCSPISGHRSVSWYQQTPGQGLQFLFEYFSETQRNKGNFPGRFSGRQFSNSRSEMNVSTLELGDSALYLCASSLTGGDNSGANVLTFGAGSRLTVL.